These 9 T cell receptor beta chains share one sample of origin, sequenced in a study of Graves' ophthalmopathy and Graves' hyperthyroidism. The TCR beta CDR3 regions underwent amplification from RNA transcripts. HTBI primers served in a first-round RT-PCR, which a second-round multiplex PCR followed. TCRdb reanalysed the multiplex PCR reads using MiXCR and keeps one entry per CDR3 protein. Of over a million distinct CDR3 sequences in the sample, 35% to 45% are singletons; the top ten hold approximately 12%. The specimen sequenced was peripheral blood or thyroid tissue (not recorded which). All receptors derive from an adult man with Graves' hyperthyroidism.

This clonotype has ten or more counts. The V and J genes are TRBV20-1 and TRBJ2-5; TRBD1 is a possible D gene (7 bases). The V and J ends lost 3 bases and 4 bases respectively, with 18 bases between them. The CDR3 runs 15 residues. Germline V gene sequence: CDR1 DFQATT, CDR2 SNEGSKA (reference sequence). The CDR3 DNA follows: TGCAGTGCTAGGCAGGTGGAGGGGGCGGGAGAGACCCAGTACTTC. Residues: CSARQVEGAGETQYF.

In its sample, this clonotype was seen many times. V is TRBV5-1 and J is TRBJ1-4; D is perhaps TRBD1 (6 bases). There are 14 residues in the CDR3. Germline CDR1 SGHRS, CDR2 YFSETQ. Deletions cut 4 bases from V and 7 bases from J, with 14 bases between. The CDR3 sequence: CASSPAGHLEKLFF. In DNA form, the CDR3 reads TGCGCCAGCAGCCCGGCGGGACACCTTGAAAAACTGTTTTTT.

This clonotype was observed a handful of times. This sequence joins TRBV20-1 and TRBJ2-5; TRBD2 agrees at 13 bases. The junction had 16 bases not matched to a gene; V was cut back by 8 bases and J by 4 bases. Germline CDR1 and CDR2: DFQATT and SNEGSKA (reference sequence). CDR3 length: 17 amino acids. This chain's CDR3 is CSTSGTSGNSAGETQYF. CDR3 sequence (DNA): TGCAGTACATCCGGGACTAGCGGGAATTCAGCGGGAGAGACCCAGTACTTC.

Regarding this clonotype: Just one base apart from a much larger clone, this may be a read error. The chain links TRBV29-1 to TRBJ1-4, with D possibly being TRBD1 (6 bases). CDR1 and CDR2 from the germline V gene are SQVTM and ANQGSEA. V lost 6 bases, J lost 7 bases, and 15 bases lay in between. CDR3 size: 13 residues. CDR3 sequence: CSVVAGAPEKLFF. The CDR3 nucleotides are TGCAGCGTGGTGGCAGGGGCTCCTGAAAAACTGTTTTTT.

V and J are TRBV11-2 and TRBJ1-6, with D perhaps matching TRBD1 (6 bases). V lost 1 base to trimming and J lost 0 bases, with 13 bases between them. Germline values: CDR1 SGHAT, CDR2 FQNNGV. The CDR3 runs 18 residues. The CDR3: CASSLGTQGYSYNSPLHF. DNA of the CDR3: TGTGCCAGCAGCTTAGGTACACAGGGATACTCCTATAATTCACCCCTCCACTTT.

CDR3 in amino acids: CASSPTSGEFDEQFF. The CDR3 DNA reads as TGTGCCAGCAGCCCGACTAGCGGGGAGTTCGATGAGCAGTTCTTC. V gene TRBV5-4 combines with J gene TRBJ2-1; TRBD2 agrees at 11 bases. CDR3 length: 15 residues. From germline, CDR1 is SGHNT and CDR2 YYREEE (reference sequence). The J segment lost 8 bases and the V segment lost 4 bases, leaving 8 bases of the junction unmatched.

The V and J genes are TRBV11-2 and TRBJ2-2; 7 bases are shared with TRBD2. This CDR3 contains 15 residues. The V gene's germline CDR1 is SGHAT and CDR2 FQNNGV. The V and J ends lost 8 bases and 3 bases, in that order; junction bases with no gene match: 9. The CDR3 is CASPGGRGDTGELFF. CDR3 coding DNA: TGTGCCAGCCCTGGCGGTCGGGGGGACACCGGGGAGCTGTTTTTT.

CDR3 protein: CAISEGGANTEAFF. The CDR3 nucleotides are TGTGCCATCAGTGAGGGGGGGGCAAACACTGAAGCTTTCTTT. The V call is TRBV10-3, the J call TRBJ1-1, with TRBD1 as a possible D gene (6 bases). This CDR3 contains 14 residues. Germline-derived CDR1 and CDR2 are ENHRY and SYGVKD. The ends were cut back, 2 bases at V and 2 bases at J, with 9 bases in the middle.

The rearrangement uses TRBV9 and TRBJ2-2; D may match TRBD1 or TRBD2 (6 bases each). Germline V lookup: CDR1 SGDLS, CDR2 YYNGEE. This CDR3 region has 14 residues. Trimming took off 2 bases at V and 6 bases at J, with 11 bases between the two ends. Here the CDR3 reads CASSVGRGAGELFF. In DNA form, the CDR3 reads TGTGCCAGCAGCGTGGGAAGGGGGGCCGGGGAGCTGTTTTTT.